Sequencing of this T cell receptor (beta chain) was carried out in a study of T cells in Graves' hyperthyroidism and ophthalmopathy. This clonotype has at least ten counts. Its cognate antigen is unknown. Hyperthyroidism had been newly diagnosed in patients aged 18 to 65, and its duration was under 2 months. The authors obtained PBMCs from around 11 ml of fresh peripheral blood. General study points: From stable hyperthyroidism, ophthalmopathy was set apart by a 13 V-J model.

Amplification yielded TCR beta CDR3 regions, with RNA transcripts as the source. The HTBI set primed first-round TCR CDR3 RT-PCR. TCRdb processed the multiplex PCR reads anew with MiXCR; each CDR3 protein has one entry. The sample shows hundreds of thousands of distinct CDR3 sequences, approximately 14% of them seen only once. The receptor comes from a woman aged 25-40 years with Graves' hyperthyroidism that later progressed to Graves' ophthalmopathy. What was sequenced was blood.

CDR3 in DNA: TGTGCCATCAGTGAGTCGATGGTGGACTATGGCTACACCTTC. Protein: CAISESMVDYGYTF. V gene TRBV10-3 combines with J gene TRBJ1-2; no firm D call. The CDR3 runs to 14 residues. V shed 0 bases and J shed 3 bases, with 8 bases lying between them. Germline loops: CDR1 ENHRY, CDR2 SYGVKD.